This T cell receptor (beta chain) stems from a study of T-cell memory formation after mild COVID-19. General study results and limits: CD4+ contracting clones were mainly CM and EM; CD8+ ones, EMRA. Some responding clones appeared in pre-infection memory, suggesting cross-reactive memory joined. Among clones peaking at day 37 in the second wave, SARS-CoV-2 specificity remained unconfirmed. Day 15 to 85 contractors were CD4/CD8 balanced; later expanders leaned CD4+.

TCRdb processed the 5' RACE reads anew with MiXCR; each CDR3 protein has one entry. The data show around 250,000 distinct CDR3 sequences, 16% seen once. This CDR3 spans 13 amino acids. Trimming took off 1 base at V and 4 bases at J, with 7 bases between the two ends. CDR1 SGHVS and CDR2 FNYEAQ come from the germline V gene. As to this clonotype: Its antigen is as yet unknown.

The chain combines TRBV7-6 with TRBJ2-5; no clear D gene. The receptor was isolated from a man aged 18 to 30 who had mild COVID-19 (a few samples of this study predate the infection). Cell type and time point are not known. Sequencing used PBMCs or a T cell subset sorted from them (not recorded which). The CDR3 spells CASSLVGIETQYF. The CDR3 coding sequence is TGTGCCAGCAGCTTAGTAGGGATAGAGACCCAGTACTTC. Together with reference TRBV7-6 and TRBJ2-5, the CDR3 gives the full variable domain: GAGVSQSPRYKVTKRGQDVALRCDPISGHVSLYWYRQALGQGPEFLTYFNYEAQQDKSGLPNDRFSAERPEGSISTLTIQRTEQRDSAMYRCASSLVGIETQYFGPGTRLLVL.